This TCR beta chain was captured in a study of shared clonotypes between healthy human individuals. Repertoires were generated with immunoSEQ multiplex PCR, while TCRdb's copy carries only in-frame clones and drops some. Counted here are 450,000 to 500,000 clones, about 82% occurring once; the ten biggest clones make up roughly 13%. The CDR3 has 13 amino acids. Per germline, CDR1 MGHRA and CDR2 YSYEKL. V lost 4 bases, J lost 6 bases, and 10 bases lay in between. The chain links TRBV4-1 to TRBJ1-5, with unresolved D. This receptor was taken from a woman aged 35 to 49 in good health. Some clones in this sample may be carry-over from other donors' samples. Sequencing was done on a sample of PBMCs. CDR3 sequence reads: CASSLRLSQPQHF. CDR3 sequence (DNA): TGCGCCAGCAGCCTCCGGCTCTCTCAGCCCCAGCATTTT.